This T cell receptor beta chain was documented in a study of molecular identifiers for immune sequencing clone quantification. Of note for this clonotype: The antigen is undetermined.

Study results and caveats: Detection of one spiked Jurkat cell's TCR RNA reportedly worked in more than 850,000 naive cells.

Each CDR3 protein is one row after TCRdb ran MiXCR on the PCR reads. The sample has some 320,000 distinct CDR3 sequences; over 20% are singletons. The germline V gene encodes CDR1 LGHNA and CDR2 YSLEER. V was shortened by 0 bases and J by 9 bases, with 15 bases between the two germline ends. This CDR3 region has 15 residues. The clonotype was recovered from a human donor in good health. Some libraries in this study had Jurkat cell RNA spiked in. V is TRBV4-3 and J is TRBJ2-1, with D perhaps being TRBD1 or TRBD2 (5 bases each). The sequenced sample consisted of naive CD8+ T cells from blood, with Jurkat cell RNA spiked in. Subset described: FACS-sorted CD8+CD4-CCR7+CD45RA+ naive T cells. DNA of the CDR3: TGCGCCAGCAGCCAAGACCCCGGGACGGGTAGTGAGCAGTTCTTC. Protein: CASSQDPGTGSEQFF.